This passage covers 22 T cell receptor beta chains from one sample sequenced in a study of T-cell reconstitution after alpha-beta-depleted transplantation in children. Preparation of the TCRbeta library used unique molecular identifiers. TCRdb reprocessed the PCR reads with MiXCR, giving one entry per CDR3 protein. The sample includes some 340,000 distinct CDR3 sequences, 10% of them seen just once. Material: PBMCs from the stem cell graft donor, obtained from the stem cell graft. Receptor source: a human donor who donated a stem cell graft to a child with acute lymphoblastic leukemia.

This clonotype was seen a few times. V and J are TRBV5-5 and TRBJ2-5, with D possibly matching TRBD2 (5 bases). The CDR3 totals 15 residues. The V and J ends lost 2 bases and 1 base respectively, with 12 bases between them. Germline-derived CDR1 and CDR2 are SGHKS and YYEKEE (reference sequence). CDR3 in DNA: TGTGCCAGCAGCTTCCCCGGGGAAGGCCAAGAGACCCAGTACTTC. Protein product: CASSFPGEGQETQYF.

Notes on this clonotype: The conserved final phenylalanine or tryptophan is absent from the CDR3, which likely points to a read error. This chain connects TRBV7-9 to TRBJ2-7, with D perhaps given as TRBD1 or TRBD2 (6 bases each). Per germline, CDR1 SEHNR and CDR2 FQNEAQ (reference sequence). The CDR3 contains 13 residues. Trimming stripped 7 bases from V and 2 bases from J, with 12 bases between. CDR3 bases: TGTGCCAGCACCGCGGGGACAACCTACGAGCAGTACTTG. As protein: CASTAGTTYEQYL.

This rearrangement joins TRBV7-6 to TRBJ2-7, with D tentatively TRBD1 or TRBD2 (5 bases each). Deletions cut 4 bases from V and 5 bases from J, with 15 bases between. There are 14 residues in the CDR3. The V gene's germline CDR1 is SGHVS and CDR2 FNYEAQ. CDR3 protein: CASSSRGLSDEQYF. The DNA of the CDR3 is TGTGCCAGCAGCTCCCGGGGCTTGAGCGACGAGCAGTACTTC.

Notes on this clonotype: Because it lacks the conserved phenylalanine or tryptophan at the end, this CDR3 is likely a read error. This chain links TRBV12-3 or TRBV12-4 with TRBJ2-1; maybe TRBD2 (5 bases). Trimming stripped 4 bases from V and 8 bases from J, with 6 bases between. The CDR3 extends over 11 amino acids. The CDR3 region has the DNA TGTGCCAGCAGTTCGGGATATGAGCAGTTCTTG. It encodes CASSSGYEQFL.

The chain has TRBV5-1 and TRBJ2-1, with D possibly being TRBD1 or TRBD2 (7 bases each). V lost 9 bases and J lost 8, with 24 bases in between. Germline V lookup: CDR1 SGHRS, CDR2 YFSETQ. This CDR3 is built from 15 residues. For the CDR3, the DNA is TGCGCCACCCGAACAGGGGAGGGGGCTAAGGATGAGCAGTTCTTC. Amino acids: CATRTGEGAKDEQFF.

This rearrangement joins TRBV6-5 to TRBJ2-5; D call uncertain. V lost 4 bases, J lost 4 bases, and 16 bases lay in between. This CDR3 contains 15 residues. Germline CDR1 is MNHEY and CDR2 is SVGAGI. In DNA, the CDR3 is TGTGCCAGCAGTTTCCTAAGGGTAACCACAGAGACCCAGTACTTC. Translation: CASSFLRVTTETQYF.

This clonotype was detected only a few times. The chain joins TRBV5-1 to TRBJ2-5; TRBD1 agrees at 7 bases. Germline values: CDR1 SGHRS, CDR2 YFSETQ. The CDR3 has 13 residues. The CDR3 spells CATKRGQRETQYF. Written as DNA, the CDR3 is TGCGCGACCAAAAGGGGGCAGCGGGAGACCCAGTACTTC.

The chain carries TRBV7-9 and TRBJ2-7; D not resolved. The germline V gene has CDR1 SEHNR and CDR2 FQNEAQ (reference sequence). CDR3 length equals 12 residues. Trimming cost V 5 bases and J 10 bases, with 15 bases left between them. CDR3 nucleotides: TGTGCCAGCAGCCTCGGTAGGGATCGTCAGTACTTC. It is translated as CASSLGRDRQYF.

This clonotype was found a few times. The chain carries TRBV4-1 and TRBJ2-7; 10 positions match TRBD1. The CDR3 loop spans 14 amino acids. Germline V gene data show CDR1 as MGHRA and CDR2 as YSYEKL. V gave up 8 bases and J gave up 3 bases; unmatched junction bases: 7. CDR3 residues: CASGRTGGNYEQYF. CDR3 in DNA: TGCGCCAGCGGAAGGACAGGGGGGAACTACGAGCAGTACTTC.

The genes are TRBV7-2 and TRBJ2-3, with TRBD2 matching 9 bases. The V and J ends lost 1 base and 0 bases, in that order; junction bases with no gene match: 2. Germline V gene data show CDR1 as SGHTA and CDR2 as FQGNSA. This CDR3 has 16 residues. CDR3 in amino acids: CASSLGLAESTDTQYF. As DNA, the CDR3 is TGTGCCAGCAGCTTAGGACTAGCGGAAAGCACAGATACGCAGTATTTT.

This clonotype was seen ten or more times. This rearrangement joins TRBV7-9 to TRBJ2-7; D perhaps matches TRBD2 (5 bases). Deletions cut 2 bases from V and 2 bases from J, with 7 bases between. CDR3 length equals 13 residues. CDR1 is SEHNR and CDR2 is FQNEAQ in the germline V gene (reference sequence). CDR3 coding DNA: TGTGCCAGCAGCTTACCCGGGGCCTACGAGCAGTACTTC. Translation: CASSLPGAYEQYF.

This clonotype has more than one count but fewer than ten. This rearrangement joins TRBV12-3 or TRBV12-4 to TRBJ2-2, with TRBD2 matching over 16 bases. There are 20 residues in the CDR3. The ends lost 2 bases at V and 4 bases at J; junction bases unmatched: 10. The CDR3: CASSLLPGTSGRDTTGELFF. In DNA form, the CDR3 reads TGTGCCAGCAGTTTACTTCCAGGGACTAGCGGGAGGGACACCACCGGGGAGCTGTTTTTT.

The V call is TRBV7-9, the J call TRBJ2-4; 7 bases line up with TRBD2. The germline V gene has CDR1 SEHNR and CDR2 FQNEAQ (reference sequence). With V trimmed by 3 bases and J by 1 base, 3 bases remained unmatched. The CDR3 sequence is 15 residues long. Here the CDR3 reads CASSLDGGAKNIQYF. The CDR3 DNA sequence: TGTGCCAGCAGCTTGGACGGGGGGGCCAAAAACATTCAGTACTTC.

The V gene is TRBV4-3, the J gene TRBJ2-5; no clear D gene. Per the germline V gene, CDR1 is LGHNA and CDR2 is YSLEER. V shed 0 bases and J shed 4 bases, with 15 bases lying between them. The CDR3 spans 16 residues. The CDR3 loop reads CASSQDRGPGLETQYF. CDR3 sequence (DNA): TGCGCCAGCAGCCAAGACCGCGGACCGGGCTTAGAGACCCAGTACTTC.

This clonotype showed up many times. The chain is built from TRBV5-1 and TRBJ1-1, with unresolved D. In germline, CDR1 is SGHRS, CDR2 YFSETQ. V lost 2 bases and J lost 2, with 7 bases in between. CDR3 length: 13 amino acids. The CDR3 bases are TGCGCCAGCAGCTTCACCGCCAACACTGAAGCTTTCTTT. Protein product: CASSFTANTEAFF. Complete variable domain (other parts from reference TRBV5-1 and TRBJ1-1): KAGVTQTPRYLIKTRGQQVTLSCSPISGHRSVSWYQQTPGQGLQFLFEYFSETQRNKGNFPGRFSGRQFSNSRSEMNVSTLELGDSALYLCASSFTANTEAFFGQGTRLTVV.

The chain couples TRBV11-3 to TRBJ2-3, with 7 bases aligning to TRBD2. The CDR3 loop spans 16 amino acids. Germline CDR1 is SGHNT and CDR2 is YENEEA. J was trimmed by 2 bases and V by 0 bases; bases with no gene match: 5. The CDR3 loop is CASSLEGGRPTDTQYF. The DNA for the CDR3 is TGTGCCAGCAGCTTAGAGGGAGGGAGGCCCACAGATACGCAGTATTTT.

There are a few counts of this clonotype. V is TRBV4-1 and J is TRBJ2-7; 11 bases agree with TRBD1. The CDR3 consists of 16 residues. Losses at the gene ends were 2 bases for V and 6 bases for J; bases not matched to a gene: 9. Germline V gene data show CDR1 as MGHRA and CDR2 as YSYEKL. CDR3 amino acids: CASSQLPPGTGGEQYF. CDR3 in DNA: TGCGCCAGCAGCCAACTGCCCCCCGGGACAGGGGGCGAGCAGTACTTC.

With regard to this clonotype: A read error may be the cause here, since a much bigger clone is one base away. The genes are TRBV6-2 or TRBV6-3 and TRBJ2-5, with 11 bases lining up with TRBD2. The V and J ends lost 4 bases and 1 base, in that order; junction bases with no gene match: 5. The CDR3 has 16 residues. Per the germline V gene, CDR1 is MNHEY and CDR2 is SVGEGT. Here the CDR3 reads CASSLGLADIQETQYF. The CDR3, as DNA: TGTGCCAGCAGTTTGGGACTAGCGGATATCCAAGAGACCCAGTACTTC.

In its sample, this clonotype was seen a few times. The genes are TRBV27 and TRBJ1-2; maybe TRBD1 (5 bases). Looked up from germline, CDR1 is MNHEY and CDR2 is SMNVEV (reference sequence). This CDR3 has 14 amino acids. V shed 6 bases and J shed 1 base, with 12 bases lying between them. The CDR3 reads CASRDAGVNYGYTF. The CDR3 nucleotides are TGTGCCAGCAGGGACGCGGGGGTTAACTATGGCTACACCTTC.

There are a few counts of this clonotype. The chain employs TRBV7-3 and TRBJ1-1, with TRBD1 matching 8 bases. The CDR3 covers 15 residues. V dropped 1 base and J dropped 1; count of bases not matched to a gene: 2. Germline CDR1 SGHTA, CDR2 FQGTGA. DNA for the CDR3: TGTGCCAGCAGCTTAATGGGGACAGGGAACACTGAAGCTTTCTTT. It specifies CASSLMGTGNTEAFF.

This clonotype was observed a few times. The J gene is TRBJ2-1, the V gene TRBV5-1; TRBD2 is a possible D gene (6 bases). The CDR3 is 15 residues long. The ends were cut back, 6 bases at V and 4 bases at J, with 17 bases in the middle. The V gene's germline CDR1 is SGHRS and CDR2 YFSETQ. CDR3 loop: CASMPGTGTYNEQFF. The CDR3 DNA reads TGCGCCAGCATGCCCGGGACTGGGACTTACAATGAGCAGTTCTTC.

This clonotype was recorded many times. The rearrangement uses TRBV20-1 and TRBJ2-1; D gene ambiguous. The CDR3 consists of 12 residues. CDR1 DFQATT and CDR2 SNEGSKA come from the germline V gene (reference sequence). V was trimmed by 3 bases and J by 8 bases, leaving 11 bases between them. In nucleotides, the CDR3 is TGCAGTGCTAGCCAGTCGGAACATGAGCAGTTCTTC. Translation: CSASQSEHEQFF.